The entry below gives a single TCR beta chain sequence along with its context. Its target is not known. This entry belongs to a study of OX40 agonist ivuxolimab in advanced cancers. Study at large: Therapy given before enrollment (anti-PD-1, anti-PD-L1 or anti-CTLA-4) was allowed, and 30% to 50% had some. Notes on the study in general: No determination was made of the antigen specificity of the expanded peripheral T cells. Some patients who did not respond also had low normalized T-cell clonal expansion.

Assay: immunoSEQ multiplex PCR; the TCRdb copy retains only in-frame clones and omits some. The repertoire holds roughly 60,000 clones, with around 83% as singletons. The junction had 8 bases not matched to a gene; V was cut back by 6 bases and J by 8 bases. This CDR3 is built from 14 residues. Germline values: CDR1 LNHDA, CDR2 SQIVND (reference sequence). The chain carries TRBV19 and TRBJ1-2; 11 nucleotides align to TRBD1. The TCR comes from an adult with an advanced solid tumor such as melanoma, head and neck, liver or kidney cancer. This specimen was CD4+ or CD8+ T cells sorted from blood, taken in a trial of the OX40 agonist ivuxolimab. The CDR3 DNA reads TGTGCCAGTAGCCCACCGGGACAGGGGGGCGGCTACACCTTC. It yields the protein CASSPPGQGGGYTF.